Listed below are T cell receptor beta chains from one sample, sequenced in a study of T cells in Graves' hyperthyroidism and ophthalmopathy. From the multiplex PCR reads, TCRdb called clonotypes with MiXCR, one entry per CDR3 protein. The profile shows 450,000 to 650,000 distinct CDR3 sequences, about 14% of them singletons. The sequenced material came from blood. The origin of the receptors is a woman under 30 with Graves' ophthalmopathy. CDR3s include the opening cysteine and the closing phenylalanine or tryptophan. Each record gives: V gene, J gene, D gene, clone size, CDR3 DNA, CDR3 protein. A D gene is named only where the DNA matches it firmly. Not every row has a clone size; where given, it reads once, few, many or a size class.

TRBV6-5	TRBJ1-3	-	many	TGTGCCAGCAGTTACTCCACCCCGGGGGCAACGGGAAACACCATATATTTT	CASSYSTPGATGNTIYF
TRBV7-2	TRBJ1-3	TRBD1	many	TGTGCCAGCAGCCTACAGGGGGATGGAAACACCATATATTTT	CASSLQGDGNTIYF
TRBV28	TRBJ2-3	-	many	TGTGCCAGCAGGACCCCGGGCCGGCAAACAGATACGCAGTATTTT	CASRTPGRQTDTQYF
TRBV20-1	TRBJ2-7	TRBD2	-	TGCAGTGCTAGACTGCCGCAGGGACTAGCGGGGACCCTCAGCTCCTACGAGCAGTACTTC	CSARLPQGLAGTLSSYEQYF
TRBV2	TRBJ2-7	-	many	TGTGCCGGCGTCGCCAGGGACTACGAGCAGTACTTC	CAGVARDYEQYF
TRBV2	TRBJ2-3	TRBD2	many	TGTGCCAGCAGTGAGGGACTAGCGGGATTCACAGATACGCAGTATTTT	CASSEGLAGFTDTQYF
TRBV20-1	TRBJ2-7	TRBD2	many	TGCAGTGCCCCCCCTAGCGGGGGGACCTACGAGCAGTACTTC	CSAPPSGGTYEQYF
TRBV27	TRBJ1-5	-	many	TGTGCCAGCAGTTTATCGTACGGTCAGCCCCAGCATTTT	CASSLSYGQPQHF
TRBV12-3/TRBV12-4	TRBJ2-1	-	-	TGTGCCAGCAGTTTCCTACCCGGGGTGGGGAATGAGCAGTTCTTC	CASSFLPGVGNEQFF
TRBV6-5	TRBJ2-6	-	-	TGTGCCAGCAGTTACTTCCAGGCAACTCTCTCTGGGGCCAACGTCCTGACTTTC	CASSYFQATLSGANVLTF
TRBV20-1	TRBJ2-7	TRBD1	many	TGCAGTGCTAGACATAGGGACAGTCCCTTCTACGAGCAGTACTTC	CSARHRDSPFYEQYF
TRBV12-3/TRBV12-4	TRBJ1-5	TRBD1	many	TGTGCCAGCAGTTTGGGGTACGGGACAGGGGGAAGAAGCAATCAGCCCCAGCATTTT	CASSLGYGTGGRSNQPQHF
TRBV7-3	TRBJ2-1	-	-	TGTGCCAGCAGCTTGCGGGCCCTCGGCAATGAGCAGTTCTTC	CASSLRALGNEQFF
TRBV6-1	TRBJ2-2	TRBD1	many	TGTGCCAGCAGGGATCAGGACAGGGCCCGGTTTGGGGAGCTGTTTTTT	CASRDQDRARFGELFF
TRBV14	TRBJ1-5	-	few	TGTGCCAGCAGCCAAGATCATACCGGCCAGGCGGTCTTCAATCAGCCCCAGCATTTT	CASSQDHTGQAVFNQPQHF
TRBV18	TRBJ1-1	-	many	TGTGCCAGCTCACCACCGGTCCCTTCCGCCACTGAAGCTTTCTTT	CASSPPVPSATEAFF
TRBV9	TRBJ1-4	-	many	TGTGCCAGCAGCGTACAGGGAAGAGCTAATGAAAAACTGTTTTTT	CASSVQGRANEKLFF
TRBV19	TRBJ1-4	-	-	TGTGCCACATCCAGGGTGGAGAATGAAAAACTGTTTTTT	CATSRVENEKLFF
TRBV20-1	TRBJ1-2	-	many	TGCAGTGCTACGCCCGATCACTATGGCTACACCTTC	CSATPDHYGYTF
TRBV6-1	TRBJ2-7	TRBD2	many	TGTGCCAGCACGCCGGGACTAGCTTTAGGCGAGCAGTACTTC	CASTPGLALGEQYF
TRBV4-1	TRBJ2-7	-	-	TGCGCCAGCAGCCAAGATGAGGGCAGGGGCACCTACGAGCAGTACTTC	CASSQDEGRGTYEQYF
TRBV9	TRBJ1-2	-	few	TGTGCCAGCATGGGGGGGCCTAACTATGGCTACACCTTC	CASMGGPNYGYTF
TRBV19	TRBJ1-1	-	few	TGTGCCAGTAGTAAAAGAGGTCAGTTGACTGAAGCTTTCTTT	CASSKRGQLTEAFF
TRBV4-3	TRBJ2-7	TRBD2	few	TGCGCCAGCAGCCAAAGTCTGGCGGGAGTGTCCTCCCCCGAGCAGTACTTC	CASSQSLAGVSSPEQYF
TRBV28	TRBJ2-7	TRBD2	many	TGTGCCAGCAGTTTTTTACTAGCGGGGGAGCAGTACTTC	CASSFLLAGEQYF
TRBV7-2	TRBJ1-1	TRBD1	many	TGTGCCAGCAGCCAGTACACAGGGGTGGGCACTGAAGCTTTCTTT	CASSQYTGVGTEAFF
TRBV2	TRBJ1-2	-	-	TGTGCCACCAGCACCGACAGCTATGGCTACACCTTC	CATSTDSYGYTF
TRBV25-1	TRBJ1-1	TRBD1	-	TGTGCCAGCAGTCCCTCCACCGGGACAGGGAACACTGAAGCTTTCTTT	CASSPSTGTGNTEAFF